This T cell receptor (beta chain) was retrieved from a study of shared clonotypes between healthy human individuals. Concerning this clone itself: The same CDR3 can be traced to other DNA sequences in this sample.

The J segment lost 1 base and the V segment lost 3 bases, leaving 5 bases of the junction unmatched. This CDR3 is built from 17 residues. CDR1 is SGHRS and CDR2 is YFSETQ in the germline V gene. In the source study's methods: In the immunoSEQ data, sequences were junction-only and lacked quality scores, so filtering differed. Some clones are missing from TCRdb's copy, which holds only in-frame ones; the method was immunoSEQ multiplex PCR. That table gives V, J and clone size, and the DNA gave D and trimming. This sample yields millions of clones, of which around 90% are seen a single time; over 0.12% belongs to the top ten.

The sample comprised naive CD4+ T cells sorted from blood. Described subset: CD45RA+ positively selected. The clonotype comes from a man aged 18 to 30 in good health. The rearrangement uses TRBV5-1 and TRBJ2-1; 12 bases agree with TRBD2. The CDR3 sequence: CASSSLAGGSSYNEQFF. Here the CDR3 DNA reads TGCGCCAGCAGCTCACTAGCGGGAGGAAGTTCCTACAATGAGCAGTTCTTC.